This record looks at one TCR beta chain sequence and its context. The antigen is undetermined. PCR was performed using 60 Vbeta and 13 Jbeta primers. The repertoire was sequenced with immunoSEQ multiplex PCR; TCRdb's copy has only in-frame clones and lacks some. Of nearly 110,000 clones detected, over 60% appear once; the ten largest clones hold about 4.3%. The sample comes from a study of cytomegalovirus exposure and HLA in healthy donors. Notes on the study in general: The study put 160 or so TCR beta chains on its list as cytomegalovirus-associated.

J gave up 3 bases and V 2 bases, and 6 bases lay outside the gene matches. The CDR3 has 15 amino acids. CDR1 SEHNR and CDR2 FQNEAQ come from the germline V gene (reference sequence). This receptor was taken from a male donor in good health and CMV-seronegative. Sequences were obtained from PBMCs. This chain joins TRBV7-9 and TRBJ1-1, with TRBD1 identical over 7 bases. CDR3 DNA: TGTGCCAGCAGCTTATCACAGGGGACTCACACTGAAGCTTTCTTT. It codes for CASSLSQGTHTEAFF.